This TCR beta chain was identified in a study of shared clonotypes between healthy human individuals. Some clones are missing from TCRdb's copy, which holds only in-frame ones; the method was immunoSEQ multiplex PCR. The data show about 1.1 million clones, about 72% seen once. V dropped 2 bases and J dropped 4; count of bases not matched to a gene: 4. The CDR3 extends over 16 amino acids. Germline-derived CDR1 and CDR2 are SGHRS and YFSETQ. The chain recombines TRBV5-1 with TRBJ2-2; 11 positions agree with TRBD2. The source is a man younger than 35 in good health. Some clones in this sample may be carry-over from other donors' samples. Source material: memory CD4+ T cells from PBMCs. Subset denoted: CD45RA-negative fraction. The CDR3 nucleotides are TGCGCCAGCAGCTTTACTAGCGGGAGTGTCACCGGGGAGCTGTTTTTT. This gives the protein CASSFTSGSVTGELFF.